This record looks at one T cell receptor (beta chain) sequence and its context. This entry is derived from a study of cytomegalovirus exposure and HLA in healthy donors. The study ran its PCR with 60 Vbeta and 13 Jbeta primers. Assay: immunoSEQ multiplex PCR; the TCRdb copy retains only in-frame clones and omits some. The data show about 110,000 clones, with approximately 86% seen just once and about 1.8% held by the top ten. Germline lookup yields CDR1 MNHEY and CDR2 SVGAGI. The CDR3 totals 14 residues. The germline V and J ends were trimmed by 0 bases and 3 bases, with 8 bases remaining between them.

Source material: PBMCs. V and J are TRBV6-5 and TRBJ1-1; D perhaps matches TRBD1 (5 bases). The clonotype originates from a man aged 40-49 years in good health and CMV-seronegative. The CDR3 nucleotides read TGTGCCAGCAGTTACTCGTCGGGGGACACTGAAGCTTTCTTT. Protein: CASSYSSGDTEAFF.